This T cell receptor (beta chain) was recovered during a study of OX40 agonist ivuxolimab in advanced cancers. For the study at large: An agonistic anti-OX40 (CD134) antibody, ivuxolimab, was used to treat the patients.

Trimming pared 2 bases from V and 3 bases from J, leaving 0 bases between. CDR1 and CDR2 (germline): WSHSY, SAAADI. The CDR3 runs 11 residues. Note on this clone: Its antigen is still unknown.

Study findings and constraints: Doses of 0.1 to 3.0 mg/kg were accompanied by clonal expansion of CD4+ and CD8+ blood T cells by week 6.

The sampling schedule covered blood at baseline, cycle 4 day 1, and cycle 7 day 1. The data were produced by immunoSEQ multiplex PCR, yet TCRdb's version contains in-frame clones alone and is incomplete. The table lists 95,000 to 100,000 clones, about 80% of them singletons. The chain joins TRBV10-2 to TRBJ2-3, with D unclear. The sequence was collected from an adult with an advanced solid tumor such as melanoma, head and neck, liver or kidney cancer. The sample here was CD4+ or CD8+ T cells sorted from blood, taken in a trial of the OX40 agonist ivuxolimab. The CDR3 DNA reads as TGCGCCAGCAGTGAGACAGATACGCAGTATTTT. Residues: CASSETDTQYF.